Each of the 17 T cell receptor beta chains below was sequenced from the same sample in a study of shared clonotypes between healthy human individuals. Method: immunoSEQ multiplex PCR; TCRdb's copy keeps in-frame clones and lacks some. The table includes about 380,000 clones, about 96% detected once. Sequencing input: memory CD8+ T cells sorted from blood. Subset reported: CD45RO+ cells pooled with CCR7-negative TemRA cells. These receptors all come from a man aged 30 to 45 in good health.

The chain couples TRBV5-1 to TRBJ2-3, with D perhaps matching TRBD1 (5 bases). The V gene's germline CDR1 is SGHRS and CDR2 YFSETQ. The CDR3 is made up of 14 amino acids. The V and J ends lost 4 bases and 2 bases respectively, with 11 bases between them. This CDR3 reads CASSNLRVTDTQYF. In DNA, the CDR3 is TGCGCCAGCAGCAACCTCAGGGTCACAGATACGCAGTATTTT.

This chain uses TRBV4-1 with TRBJ2-3, with 9 bases fitting TRBD2. Per the germline V gene, CDR1 is MGHRA and CDR2 is YSYEKL. Unmatched junction bases numbered 9, after V lost 1 base and J lost 1 base. The CDR3 length is 18 residues. The CDR3 here is CASSQVGSGRRGTDTQYF. The CDR3 DNA follows: TGCGCCAGCAGCCAAGTTGGTAGCGGGAGAAGGGGCACAGATACGCAGTATTTT.

V is TRBV28 and J is TRBJ2-5; either TRBD1 or TRBD2 may fit D (6 bases each). The germline gives CDR1 MDHEN, CDR2 SYDVKM. V dropped 2 bases and J dropped 1 base, with 11 bases sitting between them. The CDR3 spans 15 residues. In nucleotides, the CDR3 is TGTGCCAGCAGTTTACTGGGGGGCCTCCAAGAGACCCAGTACTTC. Translating gives CASSLLGGLQETQYF.

The gene calls are TRBV28 and TRBJ2-7; the D gene could be TRBD1 or TRBD2 (5 bases each). CDR1 and CDR2 from the germline V gene are MDHEN and SYDVKM. This CDR3 comprises 14 residues. V shed 6 bases and J shed 0 bases, with 12 bases lying between them. As DNA, the CDR3 is TGTGCCAGCAGCCGGGCAGGGAGCTCCTACGAGCAGTACTTC. Its translation is CASSRAGSSYEQYF.

The V call is TRBV5-1, the J call TRBJ1-1; D not certain. The CDR3 loop spans 13 amino acids. V lost 4 bases and J lost 1, with 8 bases in between. Germline assignment: CDR1 SGHRS and CDR2 YFSETQ. CDR3 sequence (DNA): TGCGCCAGCAGCGGCGGGTCGAACACTGAAGCTTTCTTT. The encoded protein is CASSGGSNTEAFF.

The J gene is TRBJ1-4, the V gene TRBV28, with 7 bases aligning to TRBD1. J was trimmed by 6 bases and V by 6 bases; bases with no gene match: 7. Germline CDR1 is MDHEN and CDR2 is SYDVKM. The CDR3 is 14 residues long. The CDR3 is CASSETGRDEKLFF. The CDR3 nucleotides are TGTGCCAGCAGCGAGACAGGGAGAGATGAAAAACTGTTTTTT. The full variable domain, its missing parts supplied by reference TRBV28 and TRBJ1-4, is DVKVTQSSRYLVKRTGEKVFLECVQDMDHENMFWYRQDPGLGLRLIYFSYDVKMKEKGDIPEGYSVSREKKERFSLILESASTNQTSMYLCASSETGRDEKLFFGSGTQLSVL.

The chain combines TRBV27 with TRBJ2-7, with no clear D. The CDR3 loop spans 16 amino acids. V gave up 2 bases and J gave up 0 bases, with 14 bases separating them. Per germline, CDR1 MNHEY and CDR2 SMNVEV (reference sequence). The CDR3 loop reads CASSLGVSPASYEQYF. CDR3 in DNA: TGTGCCAGCAGTTTAGGGGTTTCTCCCGCCTCCTACGAGCAGTACTTC.

The chain recombines TRBV6-5 with TRBJ1-1; 7 bases align to TRBD1. The CDR3 has 15 amino acids. With 0 bases clipped from V and 5 bases from J, the junction kept 6 bases outside the gene matches. Germline CDR1 and CDR2: MNHEY and SVGAGI. This CDR3 reads CASSYSRGLGTEAFF. CDR3 bases: TGTGCCAGCAGTTACTCGAGGGGGCTTGGGACTGAAGCTTTCTTT.

V usage is TRBV30 and J usage is TRBJ1-1, with 8 bases fitting TRBD1. V was pared by 3 bases and J by 4 bases, with 1 base of the junction left unmatched. This CDR3 region has 12 residues. Germline V lookup: CDR1 GTSNPN, CDR2 SVGIG (reference sequence). The CDR3 nucleotides are TGTGCCTGGAGAACAGGGGGCACTGAAGCTTTCTTT. This gives the protein CAWRTGGTEAFF.

The CDR3 sequence is CASSLQDRRNIQYF. The CDR3 nucleotides read TGTGCCAGCAGCCTCCAGGACAGGAGGAACATTCAGTACTTC. The rearrangement links TRBV4-2 to TRBJ2-4; 7 bases line up with TRBD1. Germline values: CDR1 LGHNA, CDR2 YNFKEQ. The CDR3 extends over 14 amino acids. With 4 bases clipped from V and 7 bases from J, the junction kept 7 bases outside the gene matches.

This chain uses TRBV9 with TRBJ2-2; no reliable D call. This CDR3 comprises 13 residues. V was shortened by 4 bases and J by 6 bases, with 10 bases between the two germline ends. Per the germline V gene, CDR1 is SGDLS and CDR2 is YYNGEE. CDR3 sequence: CASSPQWPGELFF. CDR3 DNA sequence: TGTGCCAGCAGCCCCCAGTGGCCCGGGGAGCTGTTTTTT.

The J gene is TRBJ2-2, the V gene TRBV6-1; 9 bases align to TRBD1. Trimming at V came to 6 bases and at J to 4 bases, leaving 0 bases not matched to a gene. This CDR3 region has 13 residues. CDR1 MNHNS and CDR2 SASEGT come from the germline V gene. The CDR3 sequence is CASRTGGTGELFF. In DNA form, the CDR3 reads TGTGCCAGCAGGACAGGGGGCACCGGGGAGCTGTTTTTT.

The gene calls are TRBV4-1 and TRBJ1-3; D call uncertain. Trimming removed 5 bases from V and 0 bases from J, with 5 bases in between. The germline V gene has CDR1 MGHRA and CDR2 YSYEKL. CDR3 length: 13 residues. CDR3 sequence reads: CASSRRSGNTIYF. CDR3 sequence (DNA): TGCGCCAGCAGCAGGCGCTCTGGAAACACCATATATTTT.

This rearrangement joins TRBV29-1 to TRBJ2-1; possible D gene TRBD2, 6 bases. The CDR3 covers 11 residues. The V gene's germline CDR1 is SQVTM and CDR2 ANQGSEA. V lost 1 base and J lost 10, with 8 bases in between. In nucleotides, the CDR3 is TGCAGCGTTGAAGGCGCGGGGGAGCAGTTCTTC. Protein: CSVEGAGEQFF.

The rearrangement joins TRBV27 to TRBJ1-2; unclear D gene. This CDR3 has 14 amino acids. V was clipped by 5 bases and J by 5 bases, with 15 bases between them. Looked up from germline, CDR1 is MNHEY and CDR2 is SMNVEV (reference sequence). The CDR3 protein is CASSARSAAYGYTF. As DNA, the CDR3 is TGTGCCAGCAGTGCCCGTTCGGCAGCTTATGGCTACACCTTC.

The V gene is TRBV6-7, the J gene TRBJ2-3; 7 positions agree with TRBD1. TRBV6-7 qualifies as an ORF whose function is uncertain. The CDR3 consists of 14 residues. The V segment lost 7 bases and the J segment 0 bases; nucleotides outside the gene matches: 4. The CDR3 DNA sequence: TGTGCCAGCATTTGGGACAGTAGCACAGATACGCAGTATTTT. It codes for CASIWDSSTDTQYF.

This chain connects TRBV5-1 to TRBJ1-5; 8 nucleotides agree with TRBD1. V shed 4 bases, J shed 0 bases, and the junction held 15 bases outside the gene matches. CDR3 length: 19 residues. Germline CDR1 SGHRS, CDR2 YFSETQ. CDR3 sequence reads: CASSPVGRGPPYSNQPQHF. As DNA, the CDR3 is TGCGCCAGCAGCCCCGTGGGCAGGGGGCCTCCTTATAGCAATCAGCCCCAGCATTTT. The full variable domain, its missing parts supplied by reference TRBV5-1 and TRBJ1-5, is KAGVTQTPRYLIKTRGQQVTLSCSPISGHRSVSWYQQTPGQGLQFLFEYFSETQRNKGNFPGRFSGRQFSNSRSEMNVSTLELGDSALYLCASSPVGRGPPYSNQPQHFGDGTRLSIL.